The 18 T cell receptor beta chains listed next were all sequenced from one sample in a study of blood T cells in healthy people across ages. Combining a sample-barcoded 5' primer with a J-beta primer mix, a second PCR ran for 7 to 11 cycles. TCRdb ran MiXCR on the 5' RACE reads and lists one entry per CDR3 protein. The table shows some 1,500,000 distinct CDR3 sequences, with around 40% occurring only once. Sequencing was performed on blood. All receptors come from a woman between 18 and 29 years old in good health.

The chain uses TRBV5-4 and TRBJ2-7, with D possibly being TRBD1 (5 bases). V lost 4 bases and J 3 bases, leaving 11 bases between the germline ends. The CDR3 is 13 amino acids. Germline V lookup: CDR1 SGHNT, CDR2 YYREEE (reference sequence). The CDR3 coding sequence is TGTGCCAGCAGCCAGGGAATCAACTACGAGCAGTACTTC. Its protein is CASSQGINYEQYF.

Only a few counts were recorded for this clonotype. The V gene is TRBV6-4, the J gene TRBJ2-1; 9 nucleotides align to TRBD2. CDR3 length: 14 amino acids. Losses at the gene ends were 4 bases for V and 6 bases for J; bases not matched to a gene: 4. From germline, CDR1 is MRHNA and CDR2 SNTAGT. The CDR3 sequence: CASSAGLASNEQFF. The CDR3 DNA follows: TGTGCCAGCAGTGCCGGACTAGCGAGCAATGAGCAGTTCTTC.

This chain links TRBV7-6 with TRBJ2-3; tentatively, D is TRBD1 or TRBD2 (6 bases each). CDR3 length: 17 residues. V was cut by 1 base and J by 6 bases, with 20 bases left in between. CDR1 and CDR2 from the germline V gene are SGHVS and FNYEAQ. This chain's CDR3 is CASSLDCPGAIPDTQYF. CDR3 DNA sequence: TGTGCCAGCAGCTTAGATTGCCCGGGGGCTATCCCCGATACGCAGTATTTT.

This sequence joins TRBV7-7 and TRBJ2-7; the D gene is possibly TRBD1 (6 bases). Germline values: CDR1 SSHAT, CDR2 FNYEAQ (reference sequence). This CDR3 comprises 14 residues. CDR3 protein: CASSLGAGAREQYF. CDR3 DNA: TGTGCTAGCTCACTTGGGGCAGGGGCCCGCGAGCAGTACTTC.

The chain employs TRBV6-1 and TRBJ1-5; 7 bases align to TRBD1. The junction had 8 bases not matched to a gene; V was cut back by 6 bases and J by 6 bases. The germline CDR1 and CDR2 sequences are MNHNS and SASEGT. The CDR3 extends over 14 amino acids. The CDR3 loop is CASRDRWSGQPQHF. For the CDR3, the DNA is TGTGCCAGCAGGGACAGGTGGTCAGGTCAGCCCCAGCATTTT.

V is TRBV4-3 and J is TRBJ2-1; D call uncertain. CDR1 and CDR2 (germline): LGHNA, YSLEER. V gave up 9 bases and J gave up 8 bases, with 11 bases separating them. This CDR3 contains 11 residues. The CDR3 bases are TGCGCCAGGACGGGTGGGGATGAGCAGTTCTTC. Translation gives CARTGGDEQFF.

V gene TRBV20-1 combines with J gene TRBJ1-2; a weak D match, TRBD1 (5 bases). Germline CDR1 DFQATT, CDR2 SNEGSKA (reference sequence). V lost 0 bases to trimming and J lost 4 bases, with 12 bases between them. CDR3 size: 14 residues. CDR3 in DNA: TGCAGTGCTAGAGATTGGGACGGGTCCTATGGCTACACCTTC. Amino acids: CSARDWDGSYGYTF.

There are a few counts of this clonotype. CDR3 protein: CASSREGSGHNEQFF. For the CDR3, the DNA is TGTGCCAGCAGTAGAGAAGGGAGCGGGCACAATGAGCAGTTCTTC. The chain couples TRBV28 to TRBJ2-1, with D possibly matching TRBD2 (6 bases). In germline, CDR1 is MDHEN, CDR2 SYDVKM. The germline V and J ends were trimmed by 5 bases and 5 bases, with 16 bases remaining between them. The CDR3 is 15 residues long.

The sample holds a few counts of this clonotype. The rearrangement uses TRBV27 and TRBJ1-5, with TRBD1 identical over 7 bases. V dropped 4 bases and J dropped 3; count of bases not matched to a gene: 3. The CDR3 runs 14 residues. Germline CDR1 and CDR2: MNHEY and SMNVEV (reference sequence). The CDR3 DNA sequence: TGTGCCAGCAGTTCCGGGACAGACAATCAGCCCCAGCATTTT. It encodes CASSSGTDNQPQHF.

This clonotype was recorded a few times. V and J are TRBV20-1 and TRBJ1-4; 8 bases are shared with TRBD1. J was trimmed by 7 bases and V by 6 bases; bases with no gene match: 7. The CDR3 is made up of 13 amino acids. Germline assignment: CDR1 DFQATT and CDR2 SNEGSKA (reference sequence). The CDR3 DNA follows: TGCAGTGCGGACGCAGGGGGCACTGAAAAACTGTTTTTT. Translation: CSADAGGTEKLFF.

In regard to this clonotype: This could be a read error, since a much larger clone is one nucleotide away. The chain employs TRBV3-1 and TRBJ2-1, with no clear D. The CDR3 totals 12 residues. Looked up from germline, CDR1 is LGHDT and CDR2 is YNNKEL (reference sequence). The CDR3 loop is CACSQVVYEQFF. The CDR3 DNA is TGTGCCTGCAGCCAAGTTGTATATGAGCAGTTCTTC.

The chain joins TRBV5-1 to TRBJ2-7, with D unresolved. CDR3 size: 15 residues. V shed 0 bases and J shed 5 bases, with 15 bases lying between them. CDR1 and CDR2 (germline): SGHRS, YFSETQ. Here the CDR3 reads CASSLVVGVGDEQYF. CDR3 nucleotides: TGCGCCAGCAGCTTGGTGGTTGGGGTTGGTGACGAGCAGTACTTC.

This rearrangement joins TRBV7-9 to TRBJ2-1; 9 bases are shared with TRBD2. V shed 7 bases, J shed 7 bases, and the junction held 20 bases outside the gene matches. The germline V gene has CDR1 SEHNR and CDR2 FQNEAQ (reference sequence). There are 18 residues in the CDR3. The CDR3 loop reads CASILPVRTSDGTNEQFF. In DNA form, the CDR3 reads TGTGCCAGCATCCTCCCCGTCCGGACTAGCGACGGGACGAATGAGCAGTTCTTC.

V is TRBV2 and J is TRBJ2-1; a possible D gene is TRBD1 (6 bases). V was pared by 7 bases and J by 0 bases, with 25 bases between. Per the germline V gene, CDR1 is SNHLY and CDR2 is FYNNEI. The CDR3 has 19 residues. CDR3 sequence: CASNGGRTRVSSSYNEQFF. DNA of the CDR3: TGTGCCAGCAATGGGGGCAGGACCCGGGTATCGAGCTCCTACAATGAGCAGTTCTTC.

A few counts support this clonotype. The genes are TRBV20-1 and TRBJ2-1; 8 nucleotides align to TRBD2. CDR1 DFQATT and CDR2 SNEGSKA come from the germline V gene (reference sequence). V dropped 7 bases and J dropped 7; count of bases not matched to a gene: 12. CDR3 size: 14 residues. For the CDR3, the DNA is TGCAGTGTCACCGGAGGACTAGCTCGGAATGAGCAGTTCTTC. This translates into CSVTGGLARNEQFF.

This clonotype was seen more than once but under ten times. This rearrangement joins TRBV7-8 to TRBJ2-3; D is uncertain. V shed 1 base and J shed 7 bases, with 3 bases lying between them. The CDR3 has 11 amino acids. Germline V gene data show CDR1 as SGHVS and CDR2 as FQNEAQ. The CDR3 here is CASSLVHTQYF. The CDR3 nucleotides read TGTGCCAGCAGCTTAGTGCATACGCAGTATTTT.

This clonotype showed up just a few times. This rearrangement joins TRBV18 to TRBJ1-2; weak D call: TRBD1 (5 bases). Germline values: CDR1 KGHSH, CDR2 LQKENI. Trimming stripped 3 bases from V and 4 bases from J, with 9 bases between. The CDR3 consists of 13 residues. Here the CDR3 reads CASSPPGPYGYTF. DNA of the CDR3: TGTGCCAGCTCACCCCCGGGACCCTATGGCTACACCTTC. Together with reference TRBV18 and TRBJ1-2, the CDR3 gives the full variable domain: NAGVMQNPRHLVRRRGQEARLRCSPMKGHSHVYWYRQLPEEGLKFMVYLQKENIIDESGMPKERFSAEFPKEGPSILRIQQVVRGDSAAYFCASSPPGPYGYTFGSGTRLTVV.

This chain uses TRBV7-9 with TRBJ2-3, with no clear D. Germline V lookup: CDR1 SEHNR, CDR2 FQNEAQ (reference sequence). V lost 5 bases, J lost 1 base, and 10 bases lay in between. The CDR3 totals 14 residues. The CDR3 reads CASSLNFGTDTQYF. The CDR3 DNA is TGTGCCAGCAGCCTCAACTTTGGCACAGATACGCAGTATTTT.